Shown below are 11 T cell receptor beta chains from a single sample sequenced in a study of cytomegalovirus exposure and HLA in healthy donors. Both 60 Vbeta primers and 13 Jbeta primers went into the PCR. The repertoire was sequenced with immunoSEQ multiplex PCR; TCRdb's copy has only in-frame clones and lacks some. Of about 200,000 clones in the sample, 75% to 80% were seen once. The sequencing input was PBMCs. The receptors originated from a male donor in good health and CMV-seronegative.

DNA for the CDR3: TGTGCCTGGAGTTTCCCCTCGCCGGGACAGGGGAAAGGGTATGGCTACACCTTC. Its protein product is CAWSFPSPGQGKGYGYTF. This chain uses TRBV30 with TRBJ1-2, with 10 bases identical to TRBD1. The germline CDR1 and CDR2 sequences are GTSNPN and SVGIG (reference sequence). J gave up 5 bases and V 2 bases, and 17 bases lay outside the gene matches. The CDR3 is made up of 18 amino acids.

The J gene is TRBJ1-2, the V gene TRBV7-8, with D perhaps TRBD1 (5 bases). The CDR3 is made up of 14 amino acids. The germline V gene has CDR1 SGHVS and CDR2 FQNEAQ. The germline V and J ends were trimmed by 5 bases and 6 bases, with 16 bases remaining between them. In DNA, the CDR3 is TGTGCCAGCAGCATAATGGTATCAGGGAATGGCTACACCTTC. Translated: CASSIMVSGNGYTF.

The J gene is TRBJ2-7, the V gene TRBV25-1; 13 bases agree with TRBD2. CDR3 length equals 15 residues. Per the germline V gene, CDR1 is MGHDK and CDR2 is SYGVNS. After removal of 6 bases from V and 5 bases from J, the junction contained 7 bases not matched to a gene. The CDR3: CASSPRLAGGDEQYF. CDR3 in DNA: TGTGCCAGCAGCCCCCGACTAGCGGGAGGTGACGAGCAGTACTTC.

This chain uses TRBV5-1 with TRBJ2-2; the D gene is possibly TRBD2 (5 bases). V lost 4 bases and J lost 1, with 14 bases in between. The CDR3 extends over 16 amino acids. The germline CDR1 and CDR2 sequences are SGHRS and YFSETQ. The CDR3 sequence: CASSPYSSQNTGELFF. The CDR3 DNA reads TGCGCCAGCAGCCCGTATTCTAGCCAGAACACCGGGGAGCTGTTTTTT.

The rearrangement joins TRBV5-1 to TRBJ2-7; 10 bases match TRBD2. Germline CDR1 SGHRS, CDR2 YFSETQ. The CDR3 loop spans 15 amino acids. Trimming cost V 0 bases and J 2 bases; bases outside gene matches: 2. The CDR3 nucleotides read TGCGCCAGCAGCTTGGCCCTAGCGGGGGCCTACGAGCAGTACTTC. Amino acids: CASSLALAGAYEQYF. Full variable domain (missing parts from reference TRBV5-1 and TRBJ2-7): KAGVTQTPRYLIKTRGQQVTLSCSPISGHRSVSWYQQTPGQGLQFLFEYFSETQRNKGNFPGRFSGRQFSNSRSEMNVSTLELGDSALYLCASSLALAGAYEQYFGPGTRLTVT.

V usage is TRBV12-1 and J usage is TRBJ2-5; the table's D call, TRBD2, was not checked against the DNA. TRBV12-1 corresponds to a pseudogene. The CDR3 runs to 16 residues. The CDR3 DNA sequence: TGTGCCAGCAGCTTCCTGGCTCGGGGGGCGAAAGAGACCCAGTACTTC. Protein product: CASSFLARGAKETQYF.

The chain uses TRBV7-5 and TRBJ1-4. TRBV7-5 represents a pseudogene. The CDR3 loop spans 19 amino acids. CDR3 DNA: TGTGTCAGAAGCTTACACCAAAGAGCCCTAACCCCAACTAATGAAAAACTGTTTTTT. Translation gives CVRSLHQRALTPTNEKLFF.

V gene TRBV7-2 combines with J gene TRBJ2-2; perhaps TRBD2 as D (6 bases). Germline V gene data show CDR1 as SGHTA and CDR2 as FQGNSA. This CDR3 comprises 18 residues. The ends were cut back, 1 base at V and 4 bases at J, with 19 bases in the middle. In nucleotides, the CDR3 is TGTGCCAGCAGCTTAGATCCGGGAGTTTGGTTGGTCACCGGGGAGCTGTTTTTT. Translated, it gives CASSLDPGVWLVTGELFF. Full variable domain (missing parts from reference TRBV7-2 and TRBJ2-2): GAGVSQSPSNKVTEKGKDVELRCDPISGHTALYWYRQSLGQGLEFLIYFQGNSAPDKSGLPSDRFSAERTGGSVSTLTIQRTQQEDSAVYLCASSLDPGVWLVTGELFFGEGSRLTVL.

V is TRBV27 and J is TRBJ2-2; D is uncertain. Trimming cost V 3 bases and J 4 bases, with 3 bases left between them. In germline, CDR1 is MNHEY, CDR2 SMNVEV (reference sequence). The CDR3 is made up of 12 amino acids. CDR3 sequence reads: CASSFFTGELFF. In nucleotides, the CDR3 is TGTGCCAGCAGTTTCTTCACCGGGGAGCTGTTTTTT.

The chain links TRBV6-4 to TRBJ2-1; 7 bases map to TRBD2. Germline V CDR1 and CDR2: MRHNA, SNTAGT. This CDR3 has 15 residues. The junction had 5 bases not matched to a gene; V was cut back by 4 bases and J by 2 bases. CDR3: CASSAALATYNEQFF. The CDR3, as DNA: TGTGCCAGCAGTGCTGCACTAGCGACCTACAATGAGCAGTTCTTC.

The J gene is TRBJ2-7, the V gene TRBV7-2, with TRBD2 identical over 7 bases. The CDR3 totals 14 residues. Germline V gene sequence: CDR1 SGHTA, CDR2 FQGNSA. V gave up 2 bases and J gave up 6 bases; unmatched junction bases: 7. This chain's CDR3 is CASSLTELAPEQYF. The CDR3 bases are TGTGCCAGCAGCTTAACTGAACTAGCGCCCGAGCAGTACTTC.